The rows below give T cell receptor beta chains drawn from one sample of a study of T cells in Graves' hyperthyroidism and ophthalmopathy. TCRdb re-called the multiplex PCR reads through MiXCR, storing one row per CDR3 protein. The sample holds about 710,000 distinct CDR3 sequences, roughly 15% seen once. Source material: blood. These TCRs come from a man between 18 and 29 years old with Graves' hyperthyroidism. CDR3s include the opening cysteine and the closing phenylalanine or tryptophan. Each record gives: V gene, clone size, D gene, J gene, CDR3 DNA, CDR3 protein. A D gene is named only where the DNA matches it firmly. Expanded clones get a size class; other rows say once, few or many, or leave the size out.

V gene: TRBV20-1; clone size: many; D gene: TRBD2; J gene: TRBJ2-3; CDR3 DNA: TGCAGCGCTTCCCTGGGACTAGCGAGAGGGGATACGCAGTATTTT; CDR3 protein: CSASLGLARGDTQYF
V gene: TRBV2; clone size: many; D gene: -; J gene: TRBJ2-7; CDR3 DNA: TGTGCCAGCACCAACAGGGTCAGTCTCAACGAGCAGTACTTC; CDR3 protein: CASTNRVSLNEQYF
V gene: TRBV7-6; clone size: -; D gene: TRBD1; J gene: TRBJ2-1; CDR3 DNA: TGTGCCAGCAGCCTCCCCCCCGGACAGGGGTTGCATGAGCAGTTCTTC; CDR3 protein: CASSLPPGQGLHEQFF
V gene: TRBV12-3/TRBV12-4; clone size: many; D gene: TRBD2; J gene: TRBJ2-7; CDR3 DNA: TGTGCCAGCAGTTTATGGCTAGCGGGAGATCCCGAGCAGTACTTC; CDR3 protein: CASSLWLAGDPEQYF
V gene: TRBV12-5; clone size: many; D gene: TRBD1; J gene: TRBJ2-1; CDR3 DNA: TGTGCTAGTGGTAGACAGGGGGCAGGCAATGAGCAGTTCTTC; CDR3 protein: CASGRQGAGNEQFF
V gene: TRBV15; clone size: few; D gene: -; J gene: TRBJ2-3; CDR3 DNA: TGTGCCACCAGCAGAGATCGCCACGGGGGCACAGATACGCAGTATTTT; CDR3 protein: CATSRDRHGGTDTQYF
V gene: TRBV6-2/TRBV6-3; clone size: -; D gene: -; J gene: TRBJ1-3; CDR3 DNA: TGTGCCAGCAGGGAAACCGGGGGCAACAGGGATCAAAGAAACACCATATATTTT; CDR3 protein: CASRETGGNRDQRNTIYF
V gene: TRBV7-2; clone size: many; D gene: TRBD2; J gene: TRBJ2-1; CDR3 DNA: TGTGCCAGCAGTTCACTAGCGGGTCTTACCTACAATGAGCAGTTCTTC; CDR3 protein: CASSSLAGLTYNEQFF
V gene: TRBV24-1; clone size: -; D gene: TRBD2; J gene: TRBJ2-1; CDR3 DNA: TGTGCCACCAGTGACTCAGGACTAGCGGAGGAGCAGTTCTTC; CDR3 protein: CATSDSGLAEEQFF
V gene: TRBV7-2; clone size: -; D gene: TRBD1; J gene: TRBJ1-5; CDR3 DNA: TGTGCCAGCAGCCTTGGACAGGGGGTATCACGCAATCAGCCCCAGCATTTT; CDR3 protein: CASSLGQGVSRNQPQHF
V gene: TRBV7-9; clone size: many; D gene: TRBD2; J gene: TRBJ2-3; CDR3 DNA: TGTGCCAGCAGCTCTGCTAGCGGGGGAGACACAGATACGCAGTATTTT; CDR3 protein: CASSSASGGDTDTQYF
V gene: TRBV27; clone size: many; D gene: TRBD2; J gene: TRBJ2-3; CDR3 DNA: TGTGCCAGCAGTTTAACCCGGACTAGCGGTAGCACAGATACGCAGTATTTT; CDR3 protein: CASSLTRTSGSTDTQYF
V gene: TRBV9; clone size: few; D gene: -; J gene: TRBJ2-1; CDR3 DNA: TGTGCCAGCAGCGTAGCTACTGGGTGGGATCCCTACAATGAGCAGTTCTTC; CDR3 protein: CASSVATGWDPYNEQFF
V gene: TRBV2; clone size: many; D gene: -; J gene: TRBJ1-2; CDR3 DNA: TGTGCCAGCACCCCTGAGTCCGGCGGCCGGGGCTACACCTTC; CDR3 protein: CASTPESGGRGYTF
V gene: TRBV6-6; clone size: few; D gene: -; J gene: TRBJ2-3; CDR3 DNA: TGTGCCAGCAGTTACTCGGCGGCCACTAGCACAGATACGCAGTATTTT; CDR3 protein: CASSYSAATSTDTQYF
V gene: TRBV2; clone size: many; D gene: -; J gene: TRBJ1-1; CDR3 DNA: TGTGCCAGCAGTCCCGGACGGCTGAGCACTGAAGCTTTCTTT; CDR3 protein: CASSPGRLSTEAFF
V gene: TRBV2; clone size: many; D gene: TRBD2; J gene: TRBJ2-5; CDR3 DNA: TGTGCCAGCAGTGAAGCACCTAGCGGGAGGGGGGTCAGGGAGACCCAGTACTTC; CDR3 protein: CASSEAPSGRGVRETQYF
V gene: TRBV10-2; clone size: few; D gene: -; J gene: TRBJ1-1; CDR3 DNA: TGCGCCAGCAGCCGAAACAGGGAGAACACTGAAGCTTTCTTT; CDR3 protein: CASSRNRENTEAFF
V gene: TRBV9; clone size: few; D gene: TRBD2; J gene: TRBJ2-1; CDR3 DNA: TGTGCCAGCAGCCCCCGGGCTAGCGGAGTTTACAATGAGCAGTTCTTC; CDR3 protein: CASSPRASGVYNEQFF
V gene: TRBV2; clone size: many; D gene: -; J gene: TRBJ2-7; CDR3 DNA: TGTGCCAGCAGTGTGGCCTTCTACGAGCAGTACTTC; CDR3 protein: CASSVAFYEQYF
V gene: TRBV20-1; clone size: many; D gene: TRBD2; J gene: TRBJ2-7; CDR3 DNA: TGCAGTGCTAGAGGGACCGGGACTAGCGGGAGCCACGAGCAGTACTTC; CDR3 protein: CSARGTGTSGSHEQYF
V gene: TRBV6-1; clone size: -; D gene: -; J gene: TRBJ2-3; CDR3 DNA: TGTGCCAGCGGCCTACCGTTGGGGGGTGGGATCGCAGATACGCAGTATTTT; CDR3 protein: CASGLPLGGGIADTQYF
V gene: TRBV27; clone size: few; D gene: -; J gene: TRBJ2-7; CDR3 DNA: TGTGCCAGCAGTCTGGACAGTTTATGGGGCGAGCAGTACTTC; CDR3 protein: CASSLDSLWGEQYF
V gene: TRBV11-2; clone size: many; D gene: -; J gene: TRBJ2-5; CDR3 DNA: TGTGCCAGCAGCTTATTCGACCGACGGGAGACCCAGTACTTC; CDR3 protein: CASSLFDRRETQYF
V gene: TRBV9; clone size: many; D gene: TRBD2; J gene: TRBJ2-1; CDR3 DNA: TGTGCCAGCAGCACCCCCGGGACTATGAATGAGCAGTTCTTC; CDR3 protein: CASSTPGTMNEQFF
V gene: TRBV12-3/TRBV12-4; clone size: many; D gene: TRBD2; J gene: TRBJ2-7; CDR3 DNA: TGTGCCAGCACCGGGGGGACTAGCGGCTCCTACGAGCAGTACTTC; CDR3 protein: CASTGGTSGSYEQYF
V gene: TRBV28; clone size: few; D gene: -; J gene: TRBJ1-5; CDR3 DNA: TGTGCCAGCAGTTTATACGTATCCGATGGCCAGCCCCAGCATTTT; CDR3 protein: CASSLYVSDGQPQHF
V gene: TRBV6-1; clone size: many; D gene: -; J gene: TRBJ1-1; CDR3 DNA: TGTGCCAGCAGTTTAACAGGGAGGGCGAACACTGAAGCTTTCTTT; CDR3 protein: CASSLTGRANTEAFF
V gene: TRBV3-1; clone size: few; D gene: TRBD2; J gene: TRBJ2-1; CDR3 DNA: TGTGCCAGCAGCCTGTCACCTAGCGGGAATGAGCAGTTCTTC; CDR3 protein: CASSLSPSGNEQFF
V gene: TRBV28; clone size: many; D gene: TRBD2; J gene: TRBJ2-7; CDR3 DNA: TGTGCCAGCTCAGAGGGAGGGAGGGGCGACGAGCAGTACTTC; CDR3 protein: CASSEGGRGDEQYF
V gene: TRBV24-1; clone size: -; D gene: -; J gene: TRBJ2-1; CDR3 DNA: TGTGCCACCAGTGATTTGCAAGGTCGAACTAATGAGCAGTTCTTC; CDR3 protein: CATSDLQGRTNEQFF
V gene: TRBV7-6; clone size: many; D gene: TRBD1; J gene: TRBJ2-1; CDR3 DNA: TGTGCCAGCAGCTACAGGGGGCGCGGTTACAATGAGCAGTTCTTC; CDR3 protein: CASSYRGRGYNEQFF
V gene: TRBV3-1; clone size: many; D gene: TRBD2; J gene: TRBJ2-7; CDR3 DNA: TGTGCCAGCACCCGGACTAGCGGGAACCACGAGCAGTACTTC; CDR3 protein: CASTRTSGNHEQYF
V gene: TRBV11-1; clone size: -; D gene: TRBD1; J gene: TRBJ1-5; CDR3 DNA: TGTGCCAGCAGCACAGGGGATGGACAGCCCCAGCATTTT; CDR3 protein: CASSTGDGQPQHF
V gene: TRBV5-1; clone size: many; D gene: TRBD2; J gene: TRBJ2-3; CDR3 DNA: TGCGCCAGCAGCGCGGGACTAGCTAGCACAGATACGCAGTATTTT; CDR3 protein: CASSAGLASTDTQYF
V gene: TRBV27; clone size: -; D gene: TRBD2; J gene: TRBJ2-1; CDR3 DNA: TGTGCCAGCAGGACCCAGCGGGGCTCCTACAATGAGCAGTTCTTC; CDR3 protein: CASRTQRGSYNEQFF
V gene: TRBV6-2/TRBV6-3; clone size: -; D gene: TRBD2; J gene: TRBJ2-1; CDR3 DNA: TGTGCCAGCAGTTCGTATAGCGGGAACGGTGAGCAGTTCTTC; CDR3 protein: CASSSYSGNGEQFF
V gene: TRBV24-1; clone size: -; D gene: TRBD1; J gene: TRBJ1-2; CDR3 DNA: TGTGCCACCAGTGACCGGGACAGGGTCTATGGCTACACCTTC; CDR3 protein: CATSDRDRVYGYTF
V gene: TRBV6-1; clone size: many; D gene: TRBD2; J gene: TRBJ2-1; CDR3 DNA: TGTGCCAGCAGTGATGGGGGGGACTCCTACAATGAGCAGTTCTTC; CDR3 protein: CASSDGGDSYNEQFF
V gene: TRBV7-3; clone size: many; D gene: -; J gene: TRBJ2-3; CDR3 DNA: TGTGCCAGCAGCTTAAAAAGGGGGGATACGCAGTATTTT; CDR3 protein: CASSLKRGDTQYF
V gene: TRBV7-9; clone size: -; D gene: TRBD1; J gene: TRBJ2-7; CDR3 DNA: TGTGCCAGCAGCTTGGCCCCCGGGACAGATTCCTACGAGCAGTACTTC; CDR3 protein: CASSLAPGTDSYEQYF
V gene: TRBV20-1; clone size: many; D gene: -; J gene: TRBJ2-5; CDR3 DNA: TGCAGTGCTAGAGGGGGGGAGACCCAGTACTTC; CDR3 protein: CSARGGETQYF
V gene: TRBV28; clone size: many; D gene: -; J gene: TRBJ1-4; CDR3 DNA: TGTGCCAGCAGTTTAGGAGGGAAGGTTGAAAAACTGTTTTTT; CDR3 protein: CASSLGGKVEKLFF
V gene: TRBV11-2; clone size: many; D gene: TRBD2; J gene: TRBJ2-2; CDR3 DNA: TGTGCCAGCAGACCCACTAGCGGGACGCACACCGGGGAGCTGTTTTTT; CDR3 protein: CASRPTSGTHTGELFF
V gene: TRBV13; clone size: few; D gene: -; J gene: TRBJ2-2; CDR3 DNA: TGTGCCAGCAGCTCACGGAGGGAGCTGTTTTTT; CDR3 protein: CASSSRRELFF